This passage covers 23 T cell receptor beta chains from one sample sequenced in a study of T cells in Graves' hyperthyroidism and ophthalmopathy. Amplification yielded TCR beta CDR3 regions, with RNA transcripts as the source. First-round RT-PCR targeting the TCR CDR3 was performed with the HTBI primer set. A single record per CDR3 protein comes from TCRdb applying MiXCR to the multiplex PCR reads. The table shows around 540,000 distinct CDR3 sequences, with approximately 44% occurring only once. The sequencing sample was made of peripheral blood or thyroid tissue (not recorded which). The receptors here all came from a young woman with Graves' hyperthyroidism.

This clonotype was detected many times. The J gene is TRBJ2-7, the V gene TRBV7-6; D may match TRBD1 or TRBD2 (5 bases each). Germline V CDR1 and CDR2: SGHVS, FNYEAQ. The V end lost 5 bases, the J end lost 0 bases, and 11 bases lay between the germline ends. CDR3 length equals 14 residues. The CDR3 loop is CASSLGTNSYEQYF. Written as DNA, the CDR3 is TGTGCCAGCAGCCTCGGGACGAACTCCTACGAGCAGTACTTC.

The chain recombines TRBV19 with TRBJ1-3; tentative D call: TRBD1 (5 bases). The CDR3 consists of 15 residues. Germline CDR1 is LNHDA and CDR2 is SQIVND (reference sequence). V shed 9 bases and J shed 1 base, with 16 bases lying between them. CDR3 in DNA: TGTGCCAGCCACGTGGTGGGGCGATCTGGAAACACCATATATTTT. Translated, it gives CASHVVGRSGNTIYF.

This clonotype turned up a few times. The chain uses TRBV2 and TRBJ1-6; D uncertain. Germline CDR1 reads SNHLY; CDR2 reads FYNNEI. The CDR3 contains 16 residues. Trimming took 2 bases from V and 1 from J, leaving 9 bases between them. CDR3 sequence (DNA): TGTGCCAGCAGTGAACCCCGGGGTTCCTATAATTCACCCCTCCACTTT. As protein: CASSEPRGSYNSPLHF.

The genes are TRBV11-2 and TRBJ2-7, with 9 positions matching TRBD1. V lost 4 bases and J lost 5; bases outside the gene matches: 6. CDR1 and CDR2 from the germline V gene are SGHAT and FQNNGV. CDR3 length equals 14 residues. This CDR3 reads CASSSRQGGNEQYF. CDR3 coding DNA: TGTGCCAGCAGCTCCAGACAGGGGGGGAACGAGCAGTACTTC.

Of note for this clonotype: The junction departs from germline at one end; a sequencing error may be responsible. The chain carries TRBV20-1 and TRBJ1-1; D gene uncertain. The CDR3 loop spans 11 amino acids. Germline lookup yields CDR1 DFQATT and CDR2 SNEGSKA (reference sequence). The CDR3 loop reads CSARVYTEAFF. For the CDR3, the DNA is TGCAGTGCCAGAGTTTACACTGAAGCTTTCTTT.

There are a few counts of this clonotype. The gene calls are TRBV7-2 and TRBJ2-7; D gene uncertain. Trimming took off 8 bases at V and 0 bases at J, with 11 bases between the two ends. Germline CDR1 reads SGHTA; CDR2 reads FQGNSA. The CDR3 loop spans 13 amino acids. The CDR3 bases are TGTGCCAGCGGGGTCAGAAGCTCCTACGAGCAGTACTTC. Protein sequence: CASGVRSSYEQYF.

This clonotype showed up just once. J is TRBJ2-7 and V is TRBV20-1; the match to TRBD1 covers 9 bases. CDR1 is DFQATT and CDR2 is SNEGSKA in the germline V gene (reference sequence). The V gene end was trimmed by 7 bases and the J gene end by 1 base; junction bases not matched to a gene: 5. This CDR3 spans 13 amino acids. The CDR3 nucleotides are TGCAGTGGAAAGACAGGGGGTTCCTACGAGCAGTACTTC. Encoded protein: CSGKTGGSYEQYF.

The CDR3 DNA reads as TGTGCCAGCGGGGACCCGGACAGTTTAAAGGGCTACACCTTC. It translates to CASGDPDSLKGYTF. The gene calls are TRBV25-1 and TRBJ1-2; D possibly corresponds to TRBD1 (6 bases). CDR1 is MGHDK, CDR2 SYGVNS, per germline. CDR3 size: 14 residues. The V and J ends lost 8 bases and 8 bases respectively, with 21 bases between them.

The V and J genes are TRBV19 and TRBJ2-7; D perhaps matches TRBD1 (6 bases). The germline V gene has CDR1 LNHDA and CDR2 SQIVND (reference sequence). The CDR3 length is 15 residues. V lost 5 bases and J lost 3, with 17 bases in between. CDR3 sequence (DNA): TGTGCCAGTAGTGAAGGGCGTACAGGGTTCTACGAGCAGTACTTC. As protein: CASSEGRTGFYEQYF.

CDR3 DNA: TGTGCCAGCAGTTACTCGATTACGGCTGGTGACACTGAAGCTTTCTTT. Translating gives CASSYSITAGDTEAFF. This rearrangement joins TRBV6-5 to TRBJ1-1, with unresolved D. With 0 bases removed from V and 3 bases from J, the gap between germline ends came to 14 bases. Germline loops: CDR1 MNHEY, CDR2 SVGAGI. This CDR3 has 16 residues.

Remarks on this clonotype: The CDR3 does not close with the conserved phenylalanine or tryptophan, likely indicating a read error. No DNA is shown, since the ends of the CDR3 on it are uncertain; the CDR3 is the one TCRdb lists. The chain recombines TRBV11-1 with TRBJ2-1. From germline, CDR1 is SGHAT and CDR2 FQDESV (reference sequence). The CDR3 region is 14 residues in length, termini included. The CDR3 here is CASSLGNSYNEPLC.

At least ten counts were recorded for this clonotype. The chain recombines TRBV29-1 with TRBJ1-1; D remains unclear. This CDR3 is 13 amino acids long. Trimming removed 4 bases at V and 0 bases at J, with 9 bases between. Looked up from germline, CDR1 is SQVTM and CDR2 is ANQGSEA. CDR3 nucleotides: TGCAGCGTTGTTACACCGATGAACACTGAAGCTTTCTTT. This codes for CSVVTPMNTEAFF.

The sample holds many counts of this clonotype. V is TRBV2 and J is TRBJ1-6; no reliable D call. V dropped 6 bases and J dropped 8 bases, with 14 bases sitting between them. The CDR3 is 14 amino acids. Per germline, CDR1 SNHLY and CDR2 FYNNEI. The CDR3 protein is CASSLSGFDSPLHF. In DNA form, the CDR3 reads TGTGCCAGCAGCTTATCCGGTTTTGATTCACCCCTCCACTTT.

A note on this clonotype: The junction shows a germline mismatch at one end, possibly a read error. The rearrangement uses TRBV2 and TRBJ1-2; D remains ambiguous. Germline V gene sequence: CDR1 SNHLY, CDR2 FYNNEI. This CDR3 comprises 12 residues. CDR3 in DNA: TGTGCCAGAAGTGAGACCGACTATGGCTACACCTTC. Translated: CARSETDYGYTF.

Note on this clonotype: At one end the junction does not follow the germline gene, possibly because of a read error. V gene TRBV7-9 combines with J gene TRBJ1-4; 8 positions agree with TRBD1. Germline V gene data show CDR1 as SEHNR and CDR2 as FQNEAQ (reference sequence). This CDR3 has 16 amino acids. The CDR3 loop reads CASSLATGATNEKLLF. The DNA of the CDR3 is TGTGCCAGCAGCTTAGCGACAGGGGCCACTAATGAAAAACTGCTTTTT.

The chain combines TRBV7-9 with TRBJ1-5, with TRBD1 identical over 9 bases. Germline CDR1 reads SEHNR; CDR2 reads FQNEAQ (reference sequence). CDR3 size: 16 residues. Trimming at V came to 5 bases and at J to 7 bases, leaving 12 bases not matched to a gene. The CDR3 loop reads CASSQTGQGIAQPQHF. In DNA form, the CDR3 reads TGTGCCAGCAGCCAAACAGGACAGGGGATCGCGCAGCCCCAGCATTTT.

The chain has TRBV29-1 and TRBJ1-2; D is perhaps TRBD1 (6 bases). The germline gives CDR1 SQVTM, CDR2 ANQGSEA. Trimming pared 4 bases from V and 3 bases from J, leaving 15 bases between. This CDR3 has 14 residues. The CDR3 nucleotides are TGCAGCGTTGTTGGGCAGGGGAGGGACTATGGCTACACCTTC. It codes for CSVVGQGRDYGYTF.

On this clonotype: A read error may account for a junction end that differs from germline. The CDR3 protein is CASSLMGTYEQYF. CDR3 coding DNA: TGTGCCAGCAGCTTAATGGGTACCTACGAGCAGTACTTC. The chain carries TRBV5-1 and TRBJ2-7; no reliable D call. This CDR3 has 13 amino acids. Germline values: CDR1 SGHRS, CDR2 YFSETQ.

This clonotype was detected only a few times. V usage is TRBV7-2 and J usage is TRBJ1-1, with a possible D match to TRBD1 (6 bases). CDR3 length: 14 residues. Germline V gives CDR1 SGHTA, CDR2 FQGNSA. Trimming pared 4 bases from V and 5 bases from J, leaving 14 bases between. CDR3 amino acids: CASSSHRVGTEAFF. In DNA, the CDR3 is TGTGCCAGCAGCTCCCACAGGGTTGGAACTGAAGCTTTCTTT.

This chain joins TRBV5-4 and TRBJ1-6; TRBD1 is a possible D gene (5 bases). CDR3 length: 16 amino acids. V was shortened by 0 bases and J by 7 bases, with 14 bases between the two germline ends. Germline-derived CDR1 and CDR2 are SGHNT and YYREEE (reference sequence). The CDR3 protein is CASSLGLGRLNSPLHF. Here the CDR3 DNA reads TGTGCCAGCAGCTTGGGACTGGGACGGTTAAATTCACCCCTCCACTTT.

This clonotype has at least ten counts. The chain recombines TRBV15 with TRBJ2-7; no clear D gene. The CDR3 is 14 residues long. CDR1 and CDR2 (germline): LNHNV, YYDKDF (reference sequence). V was pared by 0 bases and J by 7 bases, with 13 bases between. As DNA, the CDR3 is TGTGCCACCAGCAGAGATGGTCCGGCTTGGGAGCAGTACTTC. It specifies CATSRDGPAWEQYF.

Here the CDR3 DNA reads TGTGCCTGGAGTCGTAGCGGGAGTGAGACCCAGTACTTC. This sequence encodes CAWSRSGSETQYF. This rearrangement joins TRBV24-1 to TRBJ2-5; 9 bases agree with TRBD2. There are 13 residues in the CDR3. Germline CDR1 KGHDR, CDR2 SFDVKD. V dropped 12 bases and J dropped 5; count of bases not matched to a gene: 9.

This clonotype was seen a handful of times. The chain carries TRBV6-1 and TRBJ2-5; a weak D match, TRBD1 (6 bases). With 0 bases removed from V and 1 base from J, the gap between germline ends came to 9 bases. The V gene's germline CDR1 is MNHNS and CDR2 SASEGT. This CDR3 is 15 amino acids long. The CDR3 DNA sequence: TGTGCCAGCAGTGAAGCTCTGGGGGCCCAAGAGACCCAGTACTTC. This sequence encodes CASSEALGAQETQYF.